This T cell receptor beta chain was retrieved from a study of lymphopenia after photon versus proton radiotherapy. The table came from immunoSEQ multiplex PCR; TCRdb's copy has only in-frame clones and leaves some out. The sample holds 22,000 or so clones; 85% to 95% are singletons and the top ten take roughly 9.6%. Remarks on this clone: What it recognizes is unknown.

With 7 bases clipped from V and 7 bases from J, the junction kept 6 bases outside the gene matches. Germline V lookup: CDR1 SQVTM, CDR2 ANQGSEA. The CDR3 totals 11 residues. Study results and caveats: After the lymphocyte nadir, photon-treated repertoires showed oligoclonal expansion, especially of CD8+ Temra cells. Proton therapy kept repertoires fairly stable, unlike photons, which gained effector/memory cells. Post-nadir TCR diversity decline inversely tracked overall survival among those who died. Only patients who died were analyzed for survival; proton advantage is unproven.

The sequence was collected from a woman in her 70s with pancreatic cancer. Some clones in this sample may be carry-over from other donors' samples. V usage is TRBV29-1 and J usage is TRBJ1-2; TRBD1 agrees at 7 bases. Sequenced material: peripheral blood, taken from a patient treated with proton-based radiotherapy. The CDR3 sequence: CSGGQSAGYTF. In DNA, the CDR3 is TGCAGCGGGGGACAGTCGGCTGGCTACACCTTC.